The T cell receptor (beta chain) under discussion was sequenced for a study of blood T cell repertoires in COVID-19. On the study more broadly: Sources were T cells, B-cell-depleted T cells, or PBMCs; the material itself was cDNA or gDNA.

Sequencing used immunoSEQ multiplex PCR; TCRdb keeps in-frame clones, though not all of them. The sample lists over 250,000 clones, more than 75% seen once, with 2.6% in the top ten. The trim removed 5 bases at V and 0 bases at J, leaving 5 bases unmatched. CDR3 length: 15 amino acids. The germline V gene has CDR1 SSHAT and CDR2 FNYEAQ (reference sequence). Source material: PBMCs or T cells enriched from blood (not recorded which). The chain recombines TRBV7-7 with TRBJ2-5, with 8 bases that match TRBD1. This clonotype was obtained from a woman between 18 and 29 years old who had recovered from COVID-19. CDR3 region: CASSLGTGDQETQYF. Written as DNA, the CDR3 is TGTGCCAGCAGCCTGGGGACAGGCGACCAAGAGACCCAGTACTTC.